Listed below are T cell receptor beta chains from one sample, sequenced in a study of T cell responses to AZD1222 COVID-19 vaccine. Profiling relied on immunoSEQ multiplex PCR, and the TCRdb table lists in-frame clones only, not all of them. The table includes 60,000 to 95,000 clones, around 86% detected once. The sequenced sample was peripheral blood, obtained 28 days after the second AZD1222 dose. The source of these receptors is an adult who received the AZD1222 COVID-19 vaccine. The CDR3 runs from the conserved cysteine through the conserved F or W. D genes are given only for firm matches. Size tells how often a clone was seen (once, few, many) or the class of an expanded clone, and some rows leave it out.

V gene,J gene,D gene,clone size,CDR3 protein,CDR3 DNA
TRBV4-3,TRBJ1-6,.,.,CASSHDMRGAGSPLHF,TGCGCCAGCAGCCACGATATGCGGGGTGCGGGTTCACCCCTCCACTTT
TRBV5-3,TRBJ1-2,TRBD1,.,CARSQDQDRAHGYTF,TGTGCCAGAAGCCAAGATCAGGACAGGGCGCATGGCTACACCTTC
TRBV11-2,TRBJ1-6,TRBD1,.,CASSPGQGGRYNSPLHF,TGTGCCAGCAGCCCAGGACAGGGAGGAAGATATAATTCACCCCTCCACTTT
TRBV21-1,TRBJ1-1,.,.,CASSPLDRGYGTEAFF,TGTGCCAGCAGCCCACTGGACAGGGGGTACGGAACTGAAGCTTTCTTT
TRBV29-1,TRBJ2-2,.,.,CSAGLTGELFF,TGCAGCGCCGGACTGACCGGGGAGCTGTTTTTT
TRBV18,TRBJ1-1,.,.,CASSPSYVGGTEAFF,TGTGCCAGCTCACCCTCGTACGTGGGGGGGACTGAAGCTTTCTTT
TRBV7-9,TRBJ1-2,.,.,CASSVQGWVNYGYTF,TGTGCCAGCAGCGTACAGGGTTGGGTGAACTATGGCTACACCTTC
TRBV30,TRBJ2-1,.,.,CAWRTVREQFF,TGTGCCTGGAGAACAGTTAGGGAGCAGTTCTTC
TRBV19,TRBJ1-1,.,.,CASSNVGWTNTEAFF,TGTGCCAGTAGTAACGTGGGATGGACGAACACTGAAGCTTTCTTT
TRBV7-2,TRBJ2-7,TRBD2,.,CASSYYSASGGRYEQYF,TGTGCCAGCAGCTACTACTCGGCTAGCGGGGGCCGCTACGAGCAGTACTTC
TRBV30,TRBJ2-1,.,.,CAWSVRPRDEQFF,TGTGCCTGGAGTGTCCGACCCCGCGATGAGCAGTTCTTC
TRBV5-1,TRBJ1-4,TRBD1,once,CASSLALVGTVEKLFF,TGCGCCAGCAGCTTGGCTTTAGTCGGGACAGTTGAAAAACTGTTTTTT
TRBV6-1,TRBJ1-2,.,.,CASSEPNRGYTF,TGTGCCAGCAGTGAACCCAACCGGGGCTACACCTTC
TRBV7-2,TRBJ2-1,TRBD2,.,CASRLDPGDYSNEQFF,TGTGCCAGCAGGTTAGATCCCGGGGACTATTCAAATGAGCAGTTCTTC
TRBV5-4,TRBJ2-3,.,.,CASSLVGDPTDTQYF,TGTGCCAGCAGCTTGGTCGGGGATCCCACAGATACGCAGTATTTT
TRBV19,TRBJ2-6,.,.,CASSGFRDIQSGANVLTF,TGTGCCAGTAGTGGTTTTCGGGACATTCAGTCCGGGGCCAACGTCCTGACTTTC
TRBV7-2,TRBJ2-2,.,.,CASSLGPDGELFF,TGTGCCAGCAGCTTAGGCCCGGACGGGGAGCTGTTTTTT
TRBV28,TRBJ1-5,.,.,CASYSPGGSNQPQHF,TGTGCCAGCTACTCTCCCGGGGGGAGCAATCAGCCCCAGCATTTT
TRBV6-4,TRBJ1-6,.,.,CASSDSEGSNSPLHF,TGTGCCAGCAGTGACTCAGAAGGGAGCAATTCACCCCTCCACTTT
TRBV30,TRBJ2-7,.,.,CAWSLTLHEQYF,TGTGCCTGGAGTCTCACCCTGCACGAGCAGTACTTC
TRBV30,TRBJ2-1,TRBD1,.,CAWESGTGVYEQFF,TGTGCCTGGGAATCCGGGACAGGGGTCTATGAGCAGTTCTTC
TRBV27,TRBJ1-2,.,.,CASSQRSGGYGYTF,TGTGCCAGCAGTCAGCGCAGCGGGGGCTATGGCTACACCTTC
TRBV5-6,TRBJ2-1,.,.,CASSLDRSYNEQFF,TGTGCCAGCAGCTTGGACAGGTCCTACAATGAGCAGTTCTTC
TRBV15,TRBJ1-2,.,few,CATSRLDRGTRGGYTF,TGTGCCACCAGCAGACTGGACAGAGGAACCCGCGGGGGCTACACCTTC
TRBV28,TRBJ1-5,.,.,CASSFRTAYSNQPQHF,TGTGCCAGCAGTTTTAGGACAGCGTATAGCAATCAGCCCCAGCATTTT
TRBV7-9,TRBJ1-1,.,once,CASSFGGSTEAFF,TGTGCCAGCAGCTTCGGGGGATCCACTGAAGCTTTCTTT
TRBV30,TRBJ1-3,.,.,CAFRSGNTIYF,TGTGCCTTTCGCTCTGGAAACACCATATATTTT
TRBV28,TRBJ1-2,TRBD1,.,CASHPGGVGNYGYTF,TGTGCCAGCCACCCAGGGGGCGTTGGGAACTATGGCTACACCTTC
TRBV27,TRBJ1-2,.,.,CASSLIGVGGYTF,TGTGCCAGCAGTTTAATAGGGGTTGGTGGCTACACCTTC
TRBV19,TRBJ1-4,TRBD1,.,CASTPQGVTNEKLFF,TGTGCCAGTACGCCCCAGGGGGTAACTAATGAAAAACTGTTTTTT
TRBV3-1/TRBV3-2,TRBJ1-6,TRBD1,.,CASSRGAGGTDSPLHF,TGTGCCAGCAGCCGCGGGGCAGGGGGCACGGATTCACCCCTCCACTTT
TRBV6-2/TRBV6-3,TRBJ1-2,.,.,CASSPGVLGGYTF,TGTGCCAGCAGCCCGGGCGTTCTGGGTGGCTACACCTTC
TRBV6-5,TRBJ2-4,TRBD2,.,CASSYSGGGAKNIQYF,TGTGCCAGCAGTTACTCGGGCGGGGGGGCCAAAAACATTCAGTACTTC
TRBV28,TRBJ1-1,TRBD1,.,CASSLSQGASMNTEAFF,TGTGCCAGCAGTTTATCCCAGGGGGCTTCCATGAACACTGAAGCTTTCTTT
TRBV28,TRBJ1-2,TRBD1,.,CASGQGLYGYTF,TGTGCCAGCGGACAGGGCCTCTATGGCTACACCTTC
TRBV27,TRBJ1-1,TRBD1,.,CASSPSYRGPMNTEAFF,TGTGCCAGCAGTCCATCATACAGGGGGCCCATGAACACTGAAGCTTTCTTT
TRBV15,TRBJ1-3,.,once,CATSRGQDLGNTIYF,TGTGCCACCAGCAGAGGACAGGACCTTGGAAACACCATATATTTT
TRBV4-1,TRBJ1-4,.,.,CASSQGIRAPGGKLFF,TGCGCCAGCAGCCAAGGGATAAGGGCGCCGGGGGGAAAACTGTTTTTT
TRBV7-9,TRBJ2-5,.,.,CASSIAGFHETQYF,TGTGCCAGCAGCATCGCAGGGTTCCACGAGACCCAGTACTTC
TRBV10-3,TRBJ2-1,TRBD2,.,CAISETSGGADYNEQFF,TGTGCCATCAGTGAAACTAGCGGGGGGGCTGACTACAATGAGCAGTTCTTC
TRBV6-4,TRBJ2-1,TRBD2,medium-sized,CASSPNSGGVNEQFF,TGTGCCAGCAGTCCTAATAGCGGGGGGGTCAATGAGCAGTTCTTC
TRBV2,TRBJ2-2,.,.,CASSVAGTPNTGELFF,TGTGCCAGCAGTGTTGCCGGGACTCCTAACACCGGGGAGCTGTTTTTT
TRBV7-6,TRBJ2-1,.,.,CASTLSRGFDEQFF,TGTGCCAGCACGCTATCAAGGGGGTTCGATGAGCAGTTCTTC
TRBV18,TRBJ1-4,.,.,CASSPPGAGEKLFF,TGTGCCAGCTCGCCCCCAGGGGCCGGTGAAAAACTGTTTTTT
TRBV12-5,TRBJ1-5,.,.,CASGLGGGQPQHF,TGTGCTAGTGGTTTAGGGGGTGGGCAGCCCCAGCATTTT
TRBV18,TRBJ1-3,.,.,CASSPGNSGNTIYF,TGTGCCAGCTCACCTGGGAACTCTGGAAACACCATATATTTT
TRBV12-3/TRBV12-4,TRBJ2-7,TRBD1,.,CASSWDRDEQYF,TGTGCCAGCAGTTGGGACAGGGACGAGCAGTACTTC
TRBV19,TRBJ1-5,.,.,CASSILVGLWGSESQPQHF,TGTGCCAGTAGTATACTCGTCGGATTGTGGGGAAGCGAAAGTCAGCCCCAGCATTTT
TRBV4-1,TRBJ2-7,.,.,CASSQDLGTITEQYF,TGCGCCAGCAGCCAAGATCTTGGCACCATCACCGAGCAGTACTTC
TRBV7-2,TRBJ1-5,TRBD1,.,CASSSQGTDQPQHF,TGTGCCAGCAGCTCACAGGGGACAGATCAGCCCCAGCATTTT
TRBV10-3,TRBJ2-7,.,.,CAISDRLDDYEQYF,TGTGCCATCAGTGACCGTCTAGATGACTACGAGCAGTACTTC
TRBV4-1,TRBJ2-1,.,.,CASSQGAGEAYNEQFF,TGCGCCAGCAGCCAAGGGGCAGGGGAGGCCTACAATGAGCAGTTCTTC
TRBV30,TRBJ2-5,.,.,CAWGGSQETQYF,TGTGCCTGGGGAGGCTCACAAGAGACCCAGTACTTC
TRBV7-3,TRBJ1-1,.,.,CASSPTTVNTEAFF,TGTGCCAGCAGCCCAACTACAGTGAACACTGAAGCTTTCTTT
TRBV19,TRBJ1-5,.,.,CASTLLQGSNQPQHF,TGTGCCAGTACCCTTCTGCAGGGAAGCAATCAGCCCCAGCATTTT
TRBV11-2,TRBJ2-5,TRBD2,.,CASSIPGLAGTLTQYF,TGTGCCAGCAGTATCCCCGGACTAGCGGGGACGTTGACCCAGTACTTC
TRBV21-1,TRBJ2-7,.,.,CASRGWGPDSLYF,TGTGCCAGCAGGGGGTGGGGGCCCGATTCTTTGTACTTC
TRBV6-6,TRBJ1-5,.,few,CASSYSNGPQHF,TGTGCCAGCAGTTACTCGAACGGGCCCCAGCATTTT
TRBV19,TRBJ1-5,TRBD1,few,CATRNRGGNQPQHF,TGTGCCACCCGGAACAGGGGGGGGAATCAGCCCCAGCATTTT
TRBV30,TRBJ1-1,.,.,CAWSPSRVTEAFF,TGTGCCTGGAGTCCTAGTAGGGTCACTGAAGCTTTCTTT